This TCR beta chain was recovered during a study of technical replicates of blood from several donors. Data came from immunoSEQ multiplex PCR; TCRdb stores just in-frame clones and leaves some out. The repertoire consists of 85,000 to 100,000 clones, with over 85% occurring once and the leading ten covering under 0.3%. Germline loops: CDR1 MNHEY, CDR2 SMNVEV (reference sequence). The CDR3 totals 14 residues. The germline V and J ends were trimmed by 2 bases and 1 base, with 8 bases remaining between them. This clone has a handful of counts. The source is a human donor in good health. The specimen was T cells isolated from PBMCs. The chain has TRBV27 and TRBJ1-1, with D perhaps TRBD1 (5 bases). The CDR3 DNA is TGTGCCAGCAGTTTACACGACAGGAACACTGAAGCTTTCTTT. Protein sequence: CASSLHDRNTEAFF.